What follows describes a single T cell receptor beta chain. The antigen is not known. These data originate in a study of T cells after yellow fever vaccination. Study at large: Low-cell-number fractions were prepared with SMART-Seq v4 Ultra Low Input. Points from the study as a whole: Detected again after the booster were most primary-vaccination clones, at about 96% CD4 and approximately 85% CD8.

Production of TCR cDNA was by 5'RACE template switching, which also added a universal primer site and UMIs. Each CDR3 protein gets one entry after TCRdb re-called the 5' RACE reads with MiXCR. The sample holds approximately 510,000 distinct CDR3 sequences, 21% seen once. Per germline, CDR1 SGHRS and CDR2 YFSETQ. CDR3 length equals 15 residues. V gave up 0 bases and J gave up 4 bases; unmatched junction bases: 6. The chain carries TRBV5-1 and TRBJ2-7; 8 nucleotides align to TRBD1. The sequencing here drew on PBMCs, taken 21 days after the first yellow fever vaccination. The TCR was taken from a man between 18 and 29 years old who received the YFV17D yellow fever vaccine. The CDR3 region has the DNA TGCGCCAGCAGCTTGGGGGACAGGATCGAGTACGAGCAGTACTTC. Translated, it gives CASSLGDRIEYEQYF.